The clone carrying this T cell receptor beta chain was recorded a few times. This sample is part of a study of HIV-infected patients and healthy controls. TCRdb fed the 5' RACE reads into MiXCR, producing one record per CDR3 protein. The sample gives under 70,000 distinct CDR3 sequences, roughly 21% of which show up once; over 1.1% is in the top ten. The CDR3 has 14 residues. J was trimmed by 6 bases and V by 5 bases; bases with no gene match: 4. CDR1 is KGHSH, CDR2 LQKENI, per germline. The clonotype comes from a human donor in good health. Specimen: CD4+ T cells from blood. The chain uses TRBV18 and TRBJ2-1; 10 bases fit TRBD2. CDR3 in DNA: TGTGCCAGCTCAAAGACTAGCGGGTTCAATGAGCAGTTCTTC. Encoded protein: CASSKTSGFNEQFF.